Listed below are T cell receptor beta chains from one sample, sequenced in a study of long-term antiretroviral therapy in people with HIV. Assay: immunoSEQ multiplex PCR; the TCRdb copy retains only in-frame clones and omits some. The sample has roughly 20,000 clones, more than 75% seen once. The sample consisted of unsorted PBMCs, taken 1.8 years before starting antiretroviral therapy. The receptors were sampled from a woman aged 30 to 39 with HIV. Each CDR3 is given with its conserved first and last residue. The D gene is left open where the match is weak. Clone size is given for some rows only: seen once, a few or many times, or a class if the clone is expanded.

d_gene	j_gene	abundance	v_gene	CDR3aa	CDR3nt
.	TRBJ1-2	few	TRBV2	CASSGINRVDGYTF	TGTGCCAGCAGTGGAATAAACAGGGTTGATGGCTACACCTTC
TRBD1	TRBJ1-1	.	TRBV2	CASSEVKGQALRAFF	TGTGCCAGCAGTGAAGTTAAGGGACAGGCCCTTAGAGCTTTCTTT
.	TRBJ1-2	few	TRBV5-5	CASSLNRQYGYTF	TGTGCCAGCAGCCTGAATCGACAATATGGCTACACCTTC
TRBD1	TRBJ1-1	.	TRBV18	CASSRNRDSGTEAFF	TGTGCCAGCTCCCGCAACCGGGACAGCGGTACTGAAGCTTTCTTT
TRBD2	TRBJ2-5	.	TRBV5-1	CASSSVGLAGETQYF	TGCGCCAGCAGCTCGGTCGGGCTAGCGGGGGAGACCCAGTACTTC
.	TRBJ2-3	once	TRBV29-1	CSVEGFQGSTDTQYF	TGCAGCGTTGAAGGATTTCAGGGTAGCACAGATACGCAGTATTTT
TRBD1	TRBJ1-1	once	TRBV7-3	CASSLGQGLEAFF	TGTGCCAGCAGCTTAGGACAGGGACTAGAAGCTTTCTTT
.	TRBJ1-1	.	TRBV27	CASSLRGNTEAFF	TGTGCCAGCAGTTTAAGGGGGAACACTGAAGCTTTCTTT
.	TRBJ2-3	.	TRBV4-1	CASSQVWGQADTQYF	TGCGCCAGCAGCCAAGTTTGGGGCCAGGCAGATACGCAGTATTTT
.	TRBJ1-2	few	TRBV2	CASSEKGPGVVYGYTF	TGTGCCAGCAGTGAAAAGGGGCCGGGTGTAGTCTATGGCTACACCTTC
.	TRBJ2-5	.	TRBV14	CASSQVFETQYF	TGTGCCAGCAGCCAAGTCTTCGAGACCCAGTACTTC
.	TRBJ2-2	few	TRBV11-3	CASSEGTNTGELFF	TGTGCCAGCAGCGAGGGGACGAACACCGGGGAGCTGTTTTTT
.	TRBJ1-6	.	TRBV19	CASINRAGNSPLHF	TGTGCCAGTATTAACAGGGCCGGCAATTCACCCCTCCACTTT
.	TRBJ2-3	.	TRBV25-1	CASGRTDTDTQYF	TGTGCCAGCGGGCGGACAGACACAGATACGCAGTATTTT
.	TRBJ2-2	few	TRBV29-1	CSVPGNTGELFF	TGCAGCGTACCAGGGAACACCGGGGAGCTGTTTTTT
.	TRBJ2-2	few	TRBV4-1	CASSQDWAVGTGELFF	TGCGCCAGCAGCCAAGACTGGGCGGTGGGCACCGGGGAGCTGTTTTTT
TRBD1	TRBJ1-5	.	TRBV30	CAWSATRVDRANQPQHF	TGTGCCTGGAGTGCAACGAGGGTAGACAGGGCTAATCAGCCCCAGCATTTT
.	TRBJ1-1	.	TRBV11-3	CASSLGGGLNTEAFF	TGTGCCAGCAGCTTAGGAGGAGGTCTGAACACTGAAGCTTTCTTT
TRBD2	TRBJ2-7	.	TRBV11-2	CASIGAGGYEQYF	TGTGCCAGCATAGGAGCGGGGGGTTACGAGCAGTACTTC
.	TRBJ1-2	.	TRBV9	CASSLSDGRRNYGYTF	TGTGCCAGCAGCCTCTCCGACGGGAGAAGAAATTATGGCTACACCTTC
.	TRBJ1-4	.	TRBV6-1	CASSEIGLGEKLFF	TGTGCCAGCAGTGAAATAGGCCTCGGTGAAAAACTGTTTTTT
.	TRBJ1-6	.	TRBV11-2	CASSLTDYNSPLHF	TGTGCCAGCAGCCTGACAGATTATAATTCACCCCTCCACTTT
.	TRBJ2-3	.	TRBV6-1	CASSEARTLTDTQYF	TGTGCCAGCAGTGAAGCCCGGACACTCACAGATACGCAGTATTTT
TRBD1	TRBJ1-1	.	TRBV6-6	CASSFRDRGTEAFF	TGTGCCAGCAGTTTCCGGGACAGGGGGACTGAAGCTTTCTTT
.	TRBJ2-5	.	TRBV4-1	CASSQDFVGGQETQYF	TGCGCCAGCAGCCAAGATTTTGTGGGGGGACAAGAGACCCAGTACTTC
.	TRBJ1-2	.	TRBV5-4	CASSLDGGATGYTF	TGTGCCAGCAGCTTGGATGGGGGGGCGACTGGCTACACCTTC
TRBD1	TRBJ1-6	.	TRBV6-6	CATDDRASSYNSPLHF	TGTGCCACTGACGACAGGGCGAGCTCCTATAATTCACCCCTCCACTTT
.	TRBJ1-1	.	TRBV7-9	CASSPTRTEAFF	TGTGCCAGCAGTCCCACCCGCACTGAAGCTTTCTTT
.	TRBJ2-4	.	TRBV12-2	CASRLATSGGIAKNIQYF	TGTGCAAGTCGCTTAGCGACTAGCGGGGGAATTGCCAAAAACATTCAGTACTTC
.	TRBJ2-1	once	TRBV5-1	CASSLEGTDNEQFF	TGCGCCAGCAGCTTAGAGGGAACCGACAATGAGCAGTTCTTC
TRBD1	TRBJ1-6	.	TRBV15	CATSRVYGRGHNSPLHF	TGTGCCACCAGCAGAGTATACGGCAGGGGGCATAATTCACCCCTCCACTTT
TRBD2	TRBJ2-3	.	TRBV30	CAWSDGQRGATDTQYF	TGTGCCTGGAGTGATGGCCAGCGGGGGGCCACAGATACGCAGTATTTT
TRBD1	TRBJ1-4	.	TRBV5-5	CASSLTGERTNEKLFF	TGTGCCAGCAGCCTCACAGGGGAGAGGACTAATGAAAAACTGTTTTTT
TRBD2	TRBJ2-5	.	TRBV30	CAWSVRRGATETQYF	TGTGCCTGGAGTGTACGGCGGGGGGCTACAGAGACCCAGTACTTC
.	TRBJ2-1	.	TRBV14	CASSLVWGSYNEQFF	TGTGCCAGCAGCCTAGTCTGGGGGTCTTACAATGAGCAGTTCTTC
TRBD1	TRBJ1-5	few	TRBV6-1	CASSGRTGFHQPQHF	TGTGCCAGCAGTGGGAGGACAGGGTTCCATCAGCCCCAGCATTTT
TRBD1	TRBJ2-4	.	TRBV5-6	CASSSNRGFNIQYF	TGTGCCAGCAGCTCGAACAGGGGGTTTAACATTCAGTACTTC